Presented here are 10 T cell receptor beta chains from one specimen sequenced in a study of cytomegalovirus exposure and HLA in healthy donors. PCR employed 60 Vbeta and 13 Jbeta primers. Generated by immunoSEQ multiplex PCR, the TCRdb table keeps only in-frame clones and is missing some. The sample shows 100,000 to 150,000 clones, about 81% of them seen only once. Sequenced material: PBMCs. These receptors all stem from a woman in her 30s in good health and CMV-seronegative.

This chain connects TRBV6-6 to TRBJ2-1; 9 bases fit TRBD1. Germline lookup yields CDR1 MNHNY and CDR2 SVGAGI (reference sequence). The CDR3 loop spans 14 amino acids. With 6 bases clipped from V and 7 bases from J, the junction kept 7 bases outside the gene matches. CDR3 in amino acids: CASRTTGGRNEQFF. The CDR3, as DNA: TGTGCCAGCAGAACTACAGGGGGCCGGAATGAGCAGTTCTTC.

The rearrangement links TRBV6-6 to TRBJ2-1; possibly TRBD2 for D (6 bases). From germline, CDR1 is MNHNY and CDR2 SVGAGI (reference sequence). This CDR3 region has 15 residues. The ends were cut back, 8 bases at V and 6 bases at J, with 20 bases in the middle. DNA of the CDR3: TGTGCCAGCCTATACGGACTCCCGCGGGGCAATGAGCAGTTCTTC. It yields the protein CASLYGLPRGNEQFF.

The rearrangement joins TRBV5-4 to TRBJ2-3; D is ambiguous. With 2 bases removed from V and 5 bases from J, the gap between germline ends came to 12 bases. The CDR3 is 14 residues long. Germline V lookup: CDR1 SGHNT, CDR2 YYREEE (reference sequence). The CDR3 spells CASSFDPVQDTQYF. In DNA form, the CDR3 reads TGTGCCAGCAGCTTCGATCCCGTACAAGATACGCAGTATTTT.

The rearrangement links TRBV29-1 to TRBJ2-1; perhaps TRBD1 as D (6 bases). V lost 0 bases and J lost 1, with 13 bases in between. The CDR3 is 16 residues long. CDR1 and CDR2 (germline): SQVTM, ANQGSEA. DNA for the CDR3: TGCAGCGTTGAAGATTTGGTGGGGGCTTCCTACAATGAGCAGTTCTTC. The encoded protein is CSVEDLVGASYNEQFF.

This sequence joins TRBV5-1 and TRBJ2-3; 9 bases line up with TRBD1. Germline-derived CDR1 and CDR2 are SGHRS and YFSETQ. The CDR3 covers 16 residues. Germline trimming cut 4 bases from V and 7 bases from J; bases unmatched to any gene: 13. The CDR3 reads CASSTSRDRVAYTQYF. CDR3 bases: TGCGCCAGCAGCACCTCCCGGGACAGGGTCGCCTATACGCAGTATTTT.

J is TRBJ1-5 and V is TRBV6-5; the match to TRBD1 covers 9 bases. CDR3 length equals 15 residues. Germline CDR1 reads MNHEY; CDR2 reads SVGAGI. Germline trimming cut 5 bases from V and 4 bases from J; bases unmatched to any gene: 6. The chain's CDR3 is CASSGQTGGNQPQHF. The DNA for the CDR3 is TGTGCCAGCAGTGGACAGACAGGGGGGAATCAGCCCCAGCATTTT.

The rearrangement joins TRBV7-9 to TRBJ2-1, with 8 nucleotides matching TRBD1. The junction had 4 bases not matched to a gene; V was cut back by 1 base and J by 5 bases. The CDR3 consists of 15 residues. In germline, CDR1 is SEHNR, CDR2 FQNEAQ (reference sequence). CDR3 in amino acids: CASSLGQGINNEQFF. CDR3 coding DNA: TGTGCCAGCAGCTTAGGACAGGGGATAAACAATGAGCAGTTCTTC.

CDR3 amino acids: CASSEGGRYEQYF. The DNA of the CDR3 is TGTGCCAGCAGTGAGGGGGGTAGGTACGAGCAGTACTTC. The V and J genes are TRBV6-1 and TRBJ2-7; D is perhaps TRBD2 (6 bases). This CDR3 comprises 13 residues. CDR1 is MNHNS, CDR2 SASEGT, per germline. Trimming removed 3 bases from V and 4 bases from J, with 10 bases in between.

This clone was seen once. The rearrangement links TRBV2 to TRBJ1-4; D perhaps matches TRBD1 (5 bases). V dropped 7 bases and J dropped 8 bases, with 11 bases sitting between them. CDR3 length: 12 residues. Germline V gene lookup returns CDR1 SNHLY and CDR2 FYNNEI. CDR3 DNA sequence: TGTGCCAGCACCTGGGGGAGGGAAAAACTGTTTTTT. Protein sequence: CASTWGREKLFF.

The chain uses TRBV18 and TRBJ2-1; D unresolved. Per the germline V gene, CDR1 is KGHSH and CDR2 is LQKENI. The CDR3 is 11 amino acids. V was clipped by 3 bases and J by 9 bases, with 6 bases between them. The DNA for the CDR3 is TGTGCCAGCTCACCCCTAGGTGAGCAGTTCTTC. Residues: CASSPLGEQFF. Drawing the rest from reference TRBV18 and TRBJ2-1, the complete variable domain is NAGVMQNPRHLVRRRGQEARLRCSPMKGHSHVYWYRQLPEEGLKFMVYLQKENIIDESGMPKERFSAEFPKEGPSILRIQQVVRGDSAAYFCASSPLGEQFFGPGTRLTVL.